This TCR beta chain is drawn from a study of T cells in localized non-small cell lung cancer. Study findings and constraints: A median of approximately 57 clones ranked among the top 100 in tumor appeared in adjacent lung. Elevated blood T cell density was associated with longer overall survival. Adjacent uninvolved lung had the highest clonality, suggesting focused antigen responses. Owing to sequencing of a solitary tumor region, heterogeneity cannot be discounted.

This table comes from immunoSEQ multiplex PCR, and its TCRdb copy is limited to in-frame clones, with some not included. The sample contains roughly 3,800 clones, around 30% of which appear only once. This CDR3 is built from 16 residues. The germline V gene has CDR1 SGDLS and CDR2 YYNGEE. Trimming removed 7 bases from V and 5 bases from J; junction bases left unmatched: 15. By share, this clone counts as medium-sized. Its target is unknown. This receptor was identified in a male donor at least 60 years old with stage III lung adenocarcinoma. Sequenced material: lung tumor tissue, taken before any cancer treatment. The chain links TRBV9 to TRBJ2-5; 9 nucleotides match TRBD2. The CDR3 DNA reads TGTGCCAGCTCTAGGGCTAGCGGGGAGCTGGGGGAGACCCAGTACTTC. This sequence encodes CASSRASGELGETQYF.